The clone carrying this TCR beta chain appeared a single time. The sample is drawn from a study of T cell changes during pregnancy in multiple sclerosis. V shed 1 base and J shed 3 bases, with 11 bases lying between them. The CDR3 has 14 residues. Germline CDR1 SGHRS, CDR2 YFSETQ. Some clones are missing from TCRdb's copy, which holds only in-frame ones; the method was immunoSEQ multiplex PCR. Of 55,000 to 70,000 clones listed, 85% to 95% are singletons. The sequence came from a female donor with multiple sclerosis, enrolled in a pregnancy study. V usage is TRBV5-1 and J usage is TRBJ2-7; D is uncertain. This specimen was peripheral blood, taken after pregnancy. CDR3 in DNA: TGCGCCAGCAGCTTGAAGCAGAGCGACTACGAGCAGTACTTC. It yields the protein CASSLKQSDYEQYF.